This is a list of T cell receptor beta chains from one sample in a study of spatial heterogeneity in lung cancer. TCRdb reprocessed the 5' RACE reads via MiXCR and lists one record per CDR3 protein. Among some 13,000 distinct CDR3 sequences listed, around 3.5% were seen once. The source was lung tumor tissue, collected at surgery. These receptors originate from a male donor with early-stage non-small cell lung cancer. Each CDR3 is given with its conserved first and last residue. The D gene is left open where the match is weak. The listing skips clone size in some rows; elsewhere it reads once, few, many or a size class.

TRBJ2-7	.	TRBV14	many	TGTGCCAGCAGCCAAGGGAATAGTCTTCGTTACGAGCAGTACTTC	CASSQGNSLRYEQYF
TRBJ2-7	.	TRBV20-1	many	TGCAGTGCTAGTGATCCGGACTCCTACGAGCAGTACTTC	CSASDPDSYEQYF
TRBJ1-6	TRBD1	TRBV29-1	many	TGCAGCGTTATTACAGGGGGCCCTTCCTCACCCCTCCACTTT	CSVITGGPSSPLHF
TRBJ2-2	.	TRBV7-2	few	TGTGCCAGCAGCCATGAATCGGGGGTTTCGGGGGAGCTGTTTTTT	CASSHESGVSGELFF
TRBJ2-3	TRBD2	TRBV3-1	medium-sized	TGTGCCAGCAGCCGATTAGCGGGGAACACGGGAGATACGCAGTATTTT	CASSRLAGNTGDTQYF
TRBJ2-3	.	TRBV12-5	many	TGTGCTAGTGTCTCCAGAGCGGCTAGCACAGATACGCAGTATTTT	CASVSRAASTDTQYF
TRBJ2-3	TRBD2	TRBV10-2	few	TGCGCCAGCGCGCGACTAGCCCTCACAGATACGCAGTATTTT	CASARLALTDTQYF
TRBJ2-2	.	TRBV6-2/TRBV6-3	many	TGTGCCAGCAGGACGGGGGCCACCGCGAACACCGGGGAGCTGTTTTTT	CASRTGATANTGELFF
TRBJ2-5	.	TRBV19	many	TGTGCCAGTAGTTGGGGGCACCAAGAGACCCAGTACTTC	CASSWGHQETQYF
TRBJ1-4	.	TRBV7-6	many	TGTGCCAGCAGCCTGGGGACCGCCGGGAGGCTGTTTTTT	CASSLGTAGRLFF
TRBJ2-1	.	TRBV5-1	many	TGCGCCAGCAGCTTGCCAGACCATGAGCAGTTCTTC	CASSLPDHEQFF
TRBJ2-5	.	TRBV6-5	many	TGTGCCAGCAGTCCCTGGCGCTGGGTAGAGACCCAGTACTTC	CASSPWRWVETQYF
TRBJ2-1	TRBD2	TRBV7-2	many	TGTGCCAGCAGCACAAGGACTAGCGGCGCCCCGTTGTGGGATGAGCAGTTCTTC	CASSTRTSGAPLWDEQFF
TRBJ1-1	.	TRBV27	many	TGTGCCAGCAGTTACGGACGGGGGGACACTGAAGCTTTCTTT	CASSYGRGDTEAFF
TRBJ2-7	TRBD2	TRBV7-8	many	TGTGCCAGCAGCCCCCGGGGGGGACAAATTACCGCCTACGAGCAGTACTTC	CASSPRGGQITAYEQYF
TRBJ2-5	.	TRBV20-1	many	TGCAGTGCTAGAGGGGTCCCTGGAGAGACCCAGTACTTC	CSARGVPGETQYF
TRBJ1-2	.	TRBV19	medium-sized	TGTGCCAGTGGAGTTGAGTCGAACTATGGCTACACCTTC	CASGVESNYGYTF
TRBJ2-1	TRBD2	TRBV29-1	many	TGCAGCGTCCCGGGAGGGGGCTCCTACAATGAGCAGTTCTTC	CSVPGGGSYNEQFF
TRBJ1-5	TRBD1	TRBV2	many	TGTGCCAGCAGGGTGGGACAGGGCAATCAGCCCCAGCATTTT	CASRVGQGNQPQHF
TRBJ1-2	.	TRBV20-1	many	TGCAGTGCCTTTAAAGACTTTTTTACCTATGGCTACACCTTC	CSAFKDFFTYGYTF
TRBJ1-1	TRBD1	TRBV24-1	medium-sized	TGTGCCACCCGGACAGGGAACACTGAAGCTTTCTTT	CATRTGNTEAFF
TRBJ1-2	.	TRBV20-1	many	TGCAGTGCTCCTCAGCCGGGACTCAACTATGGCTACACCTTC	CSAPQPGLNYGYTF
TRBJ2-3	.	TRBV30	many	TGTGCCTGGAGTGTACGCGGGACAGATACGCAGTATTTT	CAWSVRGTDTQYF
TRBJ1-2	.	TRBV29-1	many	TGCAGTGCCCAGGATGAAGGCTATGGCTACACCTTC	CSAQDEGYGYTF
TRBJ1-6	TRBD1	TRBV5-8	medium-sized	TGTGCCAGCAGCTTCTATGGGACAGGGCGGGATTCACCCCTCCACTTT	CASSFYGTGRDSPLHF
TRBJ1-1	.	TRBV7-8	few	TGTGCCAGCAGCTTAGTAGCGGGGAACACTGAAGCTTTCTTT	CASSLVAGNTEAFF
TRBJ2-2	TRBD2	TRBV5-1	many	TGCGCCACCTCTGGACTAGCGGGAGTGGACACCGGGGAGCTGTTTTTT	CATSGLAGVDTGELFF
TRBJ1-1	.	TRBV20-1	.	TGCAGTGCTTTGAGAGGGGGGTCCAGGAACACTGAAGCTTTCTTT	CSALRGGSRNTEAFF